This TCR beta chain was recorded in a study of blood T cells in healthy people across ages. Each donor's blood draw was around 10 milliliters of peripheral blood. This clonotype has ten or more counts. Alongside a J-beta primer mix, a sample-barcoded 5' primer served in a second PCR lasting 7 to 11 cycles. Samples each returned at least 3 million CDR3-containing paired-end reads. TCRdb analysed the 5' RACE reads with MiXCR anew, one entry per CDR3 protein. The table has roughly 640,000 distinct CDR3 sequences, roughly 31% seen once. The CDR3 has 15 residues. CDR1 is SGHTA and CDR2 is FQGNSA in the germline V gene. Trimming removed 1 base at V and 8 bases at J, with 14 bases between.

The source material was blood. The source of this sequence is an elderly woman in good health. The chain couples TRBV7-2 to TRBJ1-4; perhaps TRBD1 as D (5 bases). CDR3 sequence (DNA): TGTGCCAGCAGCTTAGTAACAGGTCGGGGCGAAAAACTGTTTTTT. Translating gives CASSLVTGRGEKLFF.